This TCR beta chain came from a study of cytomegalovirus exposure and HLA in healthy donors. As for this clone: As yet, its antigen is unknown.

Overall study results and limits: In a later analysis, parvovirus B19, influenza, CMV and Epstein-Barr virus appeared linked to several top co-occurrence clusters.

A multiplex PCR was run with 60 Vbeta primers and 13 Jbeta primers. Assay used: immunoSEQ multiplex PCR; TCRdb lists only in-frame clones, some missing. The sample lists under 150,000 clones; 50% to 70% were seen once. This clonotype was sampled from a woman aged 35 to 49 in good health and CMV-seropositive. Sequencing was carried out using PBMCs.

The CDR3 region is CASSPQGASNQPQHF. CDR3 bases: TGTGCCAGCAGTCCTCAGGGGGCCTCAAATCAGCCCCAGCATTTT. V gene TRBV6-4 combines with J gene TRBJ1-5; 8 nucleotides agree with TRBD1. Germline V CDR1 and CDR2: MRHNA, SNTAGT. The CDR3 is 15 residues long. J was trimmed by 4 bases and V by 5 bases; bases with no gene match: 7.